The following is a TCR beta chain sequence with its context. The clone's antigen remains unknown. Base qualities are not recorded, but no much larger clone differs from it by a single base. This record belongs to a study of T cells in Graves' hyperthyroidism and ophthalmopathy (dated by TCRdb to the late 2010s). Regarding the complete study: Peripheral blood was collected at initial diagnosis, before any treatment. To identify TCR V-J signatures that set the groups apart, the researchers used a discovery cohort of more than 95 patients, made up of 43 with Graves' ophthalmopathy and 57 with stable Graves' hyperthyroidism. Whether ophthalmopathy could be predicted prospectively was tested in an independent validation cohort made up of approximately 19 hyperthyroidism patients plus 17 patients who later progressed to ophthalmopathy. The 85 to 100 discovery patients were divided at random into training and test sets in a 7:3 ratio. In addition, the study compared T-cell repertoires in thyroid tissue and in blood from a handful of Graves' hyperthyroidism patients. After blood sampling, hyperthyroidism patients were treated with methimazole at a starting dose of 30 mg daily, and ophthalmopathy patients were treated with high-dose intravenous methylprednisolone. According to the paper, TCR Vbeta CDR3 sequencing was carried out on over 130 peripheral blood samples, which came from 40 to 45 ophthalmopathy, 75 to 80 hyperthyroidism and roughly 17 progressor patients. Findings and caveats that apply to the study as a whole: A 13 V-J signature model separated ophthalmopathy from stable hyperthyroidism, with roughly 88% sensitivity and 81% to 82% specificity in cross-validation and 80%/75% in testing. Sample size was not statistically predetermined, and investigators were not blinded to group allocation. Blood samples also contained most of the expanded thyroid clonotypes (frequency above 0.001), which suggests that blood repertoires may reflect thyroid immune responses. During validation, the model predicted progression to ophthalmopathy a median of around 6 months ahead of onset, with roughly 65% sensitivity and 72% to 85% specificity.

Based on the germline V gene, the CDR1 and CDR2 sequences are MNHEY and SVGAGI. Spanning cysteine to phenylalanine, the CDR3 consists of 14 amino acids. The entry retains the CDR3 DNA only, 42 bases that are in frame from base 1. V is pared back by 10 bases and J by 0 bases, with 16 bases lying between the germline termini. Graves' hyperthyroidism was defined as stable when no progression to ophthalmopathy occurred over 18 months of follow-up. Hyperthyroidism patients were aged 18 to 65 years and newly diagnosed, with disease duration of less than 2 months. Exclusion was applied to patients with uncontrolled infections, other autoimmune diseases, pregnancy or lactation. Diagnoses were established on the basis of clinical symptoms, serum thyroxine and TRAb, thyroid ultrasound, and orbital computed tomography. PBMCs were separated from roughly 10 ml of fresh peripheral blood using Ficoll-Paque density gradient centrifugation. Trizol reagent was used to extract total RNA, and RNA quality was then checked on an Agilent 2100 Bioanalyzer.

The TCR beta CDR3 regions were amplified from the RNA transcripts. The first round of RT-PCR for the TCR CDR3 was performed with the HTBI primer set and the Qiagen OneStep RT-PCR kit. Libraries were constructed in a second round of multiplex PCR, after which size selection and purification were performed. Libraries were sequenced paired-end with 100 bp reads on an Illumina HiSeq2000. On the study's bioinformatics: Raw data were processed with SOAPnuke, discarding reads with adapters, uncalled bases, mean Phred below 15, or no exact constant-primer or identifier match. High-quality paired reads were merged with COPE v1.2.5, and unique nucleotide sequences were defined as clonotypes. MiTCR v1.1 was used to align clonotypes to the IMGT TRBV, TRBD and TRBJ reference segments. Analysis was restricted to V-J combinations with a frequency above 0.0001, which covered 98% to 99.2% of repertoires. The TCS score was defined as F50 (clonal expansion) divided by E x V (chaos), with BLOSUM62-based TCRdist calculated between CDR3 peptides within each V-J. Welch's t-statistics and random forest reduced around 510 V-J features to roughly 13, which were used in a naive Bayes classifier (R e1071). The similarity between thyroid and blood repertoires was quantified using the Morisita-Horn index. The public reads were run again by TCRdb, first through fastp at Q25 and then through MiXCR, and only productive beta chains were kept. For every CDR3 protein sequence, its rows merge into one entry that carries the most common genes and DNA. TCRdb, rather than the study authors, made the V and J calls. The sample table contains around 720,000 distinct CDR3 sequences; only one count was recorded for under 45% of them. The biggest ten clones account for around 30% of the sample.

This chain is built from TRBV6-5 and TRBJ2-7, with the D gene call left open. Sequences were obtained from blood. The receptor was isolated from a woman between 40 and 50 years old with Graves' hyperthyroidism. The CDR3 reads as follows: CAISSERTSYEQYF. The sequenced DNA is TGTGCCATCAGCAGTGAACGTACCTCCTACGAGCAGTACTTC.